This record looks at one T cell receptor (beta chain) sequence and its context. Its antigen is still unknown. The data stem from a study of T cell repertoires in cytomegalovirus infection. Across the whole study: In the study, CMV epitopes included recently identified HLA-C-restricted and well-studied HLA-B-restricted ones. Based on public TCR beta signatures, there were indications of CMV infection and of a matching HLA type.

Via MiXCR, TCRdb re-called the reads, giving one row per CDR3 protein. The data show approximately 1,000,000 distinct CDR3 sequences, approximately 31% seen once. Overall study findings and caveats: HLA-C-restricted CMV-specific TCR beta clonotypes were dominant in the ex vivo response. Based on cumulative public TCR beta family frequency, carriers of CMV plus the relevant HLA were identified.

The clonotype was recovered from a human donor in good health (CMV status not recorded). Some clones in this sample may be carry-over from other donors' samples. The source was cultured CD8+ T cells from PBMCs, collected from culture after CMV antigen stimulation.

Written as DNA, the CDR3 is TGTGCCAGCAGTTACTCTGGGACGGGCCTCATTGAGCAGTTCTTC. This codes for CASSYSGTGLIEQFF. The genes are TRBV6-5 and TRBJ2-1, with D perhaps assigned TRBD1 or TRBD2 (5 bases each). The CDR3 totals 15 residues. Trimming cost V 0 bases and J 9 bases, with 15 bases left between them. Per the germline V gene, CDR1 is MNHEY and CDR2 is SVGAGI.